Listed here are 10 T cell receptor beta chains from one sample, sequenced in a study of blood T cell repertoires in COVID-19. Profiled with immunoSEQ multiplex PCR; TCRdb holds only in-frame clones, not every one. Of over 60,000 clones in the sample, less than 95% are singletons; the top ten hold around 0.47%. The sequenced material came from peripheral blood. All receptors derive from a man aged 45-65 years with COVID-19, enrolled during active disease.

The gene calls are TRBV7-2 and TRBJ2-1, with 7 positions matching TRBD2. Per germline, CDR1 SGHTA and CDR2 FQGNSA. The CDR3 is made up of 14 amino acids. V lost 3 bases, J lost 2 bases, and 1 base stayed unmatched. The CDR3 is CASSFGTTYNEQFF. The CDR3 coding sequence is TGTGCCAGCAGCTTCGGGACTACCTACAATGAGCAGTTCTTC.

The rearrangement uses TRBV7-2 and TRBJ2-1, with a tentative D call TRBD2 (5 bases). V was trimmed by 2 bases and J by 4 bases, leaving 12 bases between them. Germline V CDR1 and CDR2: SGHTA, FQGNSA. There are 15 residues in the CDR3. The CDR3 DNA sequence: TGTGCCAGCAGCTTATTCGTTTCGGGGTACAATGAGCAGTTCTTC. Its translation: CASSLFVSGYNEQFF.

CDR3 protein: CASSPPGLAGVEQYF. CDR3 sequence (DNA): TGTGCCAGCTCACCACCGGGACTAGCGGGAGTCGAGCAGTACTTC. The chain carries TRBV18 and TRBJ2-7, with 14 bases aligning to TRBD2. The CDR3 loop spans 15 amino acids. V lost 0 bases, J lost 6 bases, and 1 base stayed unmatched. The V gene's germline CDR1 is KGHSH and CDR2 LQKENI.

This rearrangement joins TRBV18 to TRBJ2-1, with D perhaps TRBD1 (6 bases). Trimming left V 0 bases short and J 4 bases short, with 13 bases between. Germline V gene lookup returns CDR1 KGHSH and CDR2 LQKENI. The CDR3 length is 16 residues. This CDR3 is CASSPPGADYYNEQFF. The CDR3 region has the DNA TGTGCCAGCTCACCACCGGGGGCAGATTATTACAATGAGCAGTTCTTC.

The rearrangement links TRBV10-3 to TRBJ2-5, with 8 positions matching TRBD2. The V gene end was trimmed by 8 bases and the J gene end by 2 bases; junction bases not matched to a gene: 4. The CDR3 spans 13 residues. Germline V CDR1 and CDR2: ENHRY, SYGVKD. CDR3 in DNA: TGTGCCATCTCGGGGGGGTCGCAAGAGACCCAGTACTTC. Protein sequence: CAISGGSQETQYF.

The chain carries TRBV3-1 (or the pseudogene TRBV3-2) and TRBJ2-7, with D possibly TRBD2 on 6 matching bases. V dropped 4 bases and J dropped 3 bases, with 16 bases sitting between them. The CDR3 extends over 15 amino acids. CDR1 and CDR2 from the germline V gene are LGHDT and YNNKEL (reference sequence). This CDR3 reads CASSPGLNPFYEQYF. Here the CDR3 DNA reads TGTGCCAGCAGCCCGGGACTCAACCCTTTCTACGAGCAGTACTTC.

The chain joins TRBV19 to TRBJ1-5; 11 bases line up with TRBD1. This CDR3 region has 18 residues. Germline values: CDR1 LNHDA, CDR2 SQIVND (reference sequence). The V segment lost 5 bases and the J segment 6 bases; nucleotides outside the gene matches: 15. This chain's CDR3 is CASSAWQWGQGGGQPQHF. The CDR3 DNA sequence: TGTGCCAGTAGTGCCTGGCAGTGGGGACAGGGGGGTGGTCAGCCCCAGCATTTT. The full variable domain, rest sourced from reference TRBV19 and TRBJ1-5, is DGGITQSPKYLFRKEGQNVTLSCEQNLNHDAMYWYRQDPGQGLRLIYYSQIVNDFQKGDIAEGYSVSREKKESFPLTVTSAQKNPTAFYLCASSAWQWGQGGGQPQHFGDGTRLSIL.

This clone showed up just once. This chain connects TRBV5-1 to TRBJ2-1, with D possibly matching TRBD1 (6 bases). There are 14 residues in the CDR3. The V gene lost 5 bases and the J gene lost 4 bases, with 13 bases spanning the gap. Per the germline V gene, CDR1 is SGHRS and CDR2 is YFSETQ. The CDR3 is CASSFEGQYNEQFF. The CDR3 bases are TGCGCCAGCAGTTTTGAAGGACAGTACAATGAGCAGTTCTTC.

The chain joins TRBV27 to TRBJ1-2, with TRBD1 matching over 7 bases. Germline trimming cut 8 bases from V and 0 bases from J; bases unmatched to any gene: 3. CDR1 and CDR2 from the germline V gene are MNHEY and SMNVEV (reference sequence). The CDR3 extends over 13 amino acids. The CDR3 protein is CASRGGANYGYTF. CDR3 DNA sequence: TGTGCCAGCCGAGGGGGCGCTAACTATGGCTACACCTTC.

The rearrangement uses TRBV7-2 and TRBJ1-4; TRBD1 aligns across 12 bases. CDR3 length equals 17 residues. The trim removed 1 base at V and 7 bases at J, leaving 7 bases unmatched. Germline V gene sequence: CDR1 SGHTA, CDR2 FQGNSA. CDR3 DNA: TGTGCCAGCAGCTTAGTGGGACAGGGGGCGGTAGGTGAAAAACTGTTTTTT. Its protein product is CASSLVGQGAVGEKLFF.